These 8 T cell receptor beta chains were all obtained from the same sample, sequenced in a study of control samples from healthy donors and cancer patients. The method was immunoSEQ multiplex PCR; TCRdb's version includes in-frame clones alone and lacks a portion of them. The sample has under 200,000 clones, 92% seen once; the top ten hold 0.55% to 0.7%. Specimen: blood. These receptors originate from a woman aged 25 to 39 in good health.

The chain recombines TRBV27 with TRBJ2-1; 13 bases line up with TRBD2. The CDR3 has 15 amino acids. CDR1 and CDR2 from the germline V gene are MNHEY and SMNVEV (reference sequence). Unmatched junction bases numbered 6, after V lost 5 bases and J lost 8 bases. CDR3 residues: CASSAGLAGIDEQFF. In DNA, the CDR3 is TGTGCCAGCAGTGCGGGACTAGCGGGGATCGATGAGCAGTTCTTC.

The gene calls are TRBV3-1 (or the pseudogene TRBV3-2) and TRBJ2-5; TRBD2 is a possible D gene (6 bases). Per germline, CDR1 LGHDT and CDR2 YNNKEL (reference sequence). Deletions cut 5 bases from V and 5 bases from J, with 18 bases between. There are 15 residues in the CDR3. This CDR3 reads CASSIPGPSGETQYF. The CDR3 DNA reads as TGTGCCAGCAGCATTCCGGGACCCAGCGGGGAGACCCAGTACTTC.

This chain joins TRBV7-6 and TRBJ1-1; 7 nucleotides align to TRBD1. CDR1 and CDR2 (germline): SGHVS, FNYEAQ. The length of the CDR3 is 16 residues. With V trimmed by 2 bases and J by 0 bases, 6 bases remained unmatched. CDR3 sequence: CASSLRPGGMNTEAFF. For the CDR3, the DNA is TGTGCCAGCAGCTTAAGGCCAGGGGGAATGAACACTGAAGCTTTCTTT.

This chain uses TRBV7-9 with TRBJ2-5, with 10 bases lining up with TRBD2. CDR3 length: 16 amino acids. Trimming took 3 bases from V and 2 from J; bases not matched to a gene: 6. Germline values: CDR1 SEHNR, CDR2 FQNEAQ (reference sequence). CDR3 nucleotides: TGTGCCAGCAGCTTCTCTACTAGCGGGATACAAGAGACCCAGTACTTC. It encodes CASSFSTSGIQETQYF.

The chain employs TRBV4-1 and TRBJ2-3; D gene unclear. The germline V gene encodes CDR1 MGHRA and CDR2 YSYEKL. The V gene lost 7 bases and the J gene lost 6 bases, with 20 bases spanning the gap. CDR3 size: 15 residues. The CDR3 DNA sequence: TGCGCCAGCAACCGACCCGGAGCTAGTGGGGATACGCAGTATTTT. It translates to CASNRPGASGDTQYF.

The chain joins TRBV19 to TRBJ1-5; D is ambiguous. The CDR3 has 14 amino acids. The V gene's germline CDR1 is LNHDA and CDR2 SQIVND (reference sequence). Trimming took 6 bases from V and 6 from J, leaving 15 bases between them. CDR3 residues: CASSIGRVTQPQHF. CDR3 DNA sequence: TGTGCCAGTAGCATCGGACGGGTAACTCAGCCCCAGCATTTT.

V usage is TRBV5-6 and J usage is TRBJ1-2, with D unresolved. Germline CDR1 is SGHDT and CDR2 is YYEEEE. This CDR3 has 14 residues. V was clipped by 4 bases and J by 4 bases, with 14 bases between them. The CDR3 DNA reads as TGTGCCAGCAGCGATACACGGTCGCTCTATGGCTACACCTTC. Residues: CASSDTRSLYGYTF. Looking up the rest from reference TRBV5-6 and TRBJ1-2 gives the full variable domain: DAGVTQSPTHLIKTRGQQVTLRCSPKSGHDTVSWYQQALGQGPQFIFQYYEEEERQRGNFPDRFSGHQFPNYSSELNVNALLLGDSALYLCASSDTRSLYGYTFGSGTRLTVV.

V and J are TRBV6-6 and TRBJ2-2; D may be TRBD2 (5 bases). The ends were cut back, 2 bases at V and 7 bases at J, with 11 bases in the middle. The CDR3 covers 14 residues. Germline CDR1 is MNHNY and CDR2 is SVGAGI (reference sequence). In DNA form, the CDR3 reads TGTGCCAGCAGTTACGGGTCTGAGGGCGGGGAGCTGTTTTTT. Its translation: CASSYGSEGGELFF.